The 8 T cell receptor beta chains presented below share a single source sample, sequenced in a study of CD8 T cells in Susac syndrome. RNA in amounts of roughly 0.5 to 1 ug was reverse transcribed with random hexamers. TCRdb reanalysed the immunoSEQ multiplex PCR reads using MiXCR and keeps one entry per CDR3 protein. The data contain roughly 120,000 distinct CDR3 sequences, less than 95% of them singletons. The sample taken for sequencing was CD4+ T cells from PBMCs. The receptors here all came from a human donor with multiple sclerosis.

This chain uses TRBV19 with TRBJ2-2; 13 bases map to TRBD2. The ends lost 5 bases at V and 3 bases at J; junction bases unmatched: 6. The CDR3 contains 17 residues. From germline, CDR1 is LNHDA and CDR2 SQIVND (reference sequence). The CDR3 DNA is TGTGCCAGTAGTCCTCAGGGACTAGCGGGATACACCGGGGAGCTGTTTTTT. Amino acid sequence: CASSPQGLAGYTGELFF.

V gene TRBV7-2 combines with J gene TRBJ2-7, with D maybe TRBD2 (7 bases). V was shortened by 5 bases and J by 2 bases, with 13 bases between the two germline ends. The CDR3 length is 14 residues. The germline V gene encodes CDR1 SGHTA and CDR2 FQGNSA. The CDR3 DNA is TGTGCCAGCAGCCCCCGGGGGGCCCCCTACGAGCAGTACTTC. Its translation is CASSPRGAPYEQYF.

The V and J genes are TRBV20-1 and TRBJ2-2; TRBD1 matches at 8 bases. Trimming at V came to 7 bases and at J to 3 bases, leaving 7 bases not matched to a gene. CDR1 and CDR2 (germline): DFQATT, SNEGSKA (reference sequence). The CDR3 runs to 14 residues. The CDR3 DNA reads TGCAGTGTCCCGACAGGGGTTGACACCGGGGAGCTGTTTTTT. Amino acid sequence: CSVPTGVDTGELFF.

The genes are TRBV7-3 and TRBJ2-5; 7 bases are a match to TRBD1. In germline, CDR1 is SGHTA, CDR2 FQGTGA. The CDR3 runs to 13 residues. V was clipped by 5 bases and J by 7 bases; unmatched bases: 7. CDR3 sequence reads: CASSPYHRGTQYF. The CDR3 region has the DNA TGTGCCAGCAGCCCCTATCACAGGGGGACCCAGTACTTC.

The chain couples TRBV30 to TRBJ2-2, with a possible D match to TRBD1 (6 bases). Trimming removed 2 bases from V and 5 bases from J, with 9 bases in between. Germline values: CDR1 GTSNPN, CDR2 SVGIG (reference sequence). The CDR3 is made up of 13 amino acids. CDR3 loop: CAWSPQGTGELFF. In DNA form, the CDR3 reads TGTGCCTGGAGTCCTCAGGGGACCGGGGAGCTGTTTTTT. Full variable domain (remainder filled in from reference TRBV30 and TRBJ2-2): SQTIHQWPATLVQPVGSPLSLECTVEGTSNPNLYWYRQAAGRGLQLLFYSVGIGQISSEVPQNLSASRPQDRQFILSSKKLLLSDSGFYLCAWSPQGTGELFFGEGSRLTVL.

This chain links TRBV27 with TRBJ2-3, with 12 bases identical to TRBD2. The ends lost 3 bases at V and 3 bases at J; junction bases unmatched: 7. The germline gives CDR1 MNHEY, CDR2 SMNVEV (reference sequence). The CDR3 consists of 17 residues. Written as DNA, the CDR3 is TGTGCCAGCAGTTTCTACGGGACTAGCGGGCTGACAGATACGCAGTATTTT. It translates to CASSFYGTSGLTDTQYF.

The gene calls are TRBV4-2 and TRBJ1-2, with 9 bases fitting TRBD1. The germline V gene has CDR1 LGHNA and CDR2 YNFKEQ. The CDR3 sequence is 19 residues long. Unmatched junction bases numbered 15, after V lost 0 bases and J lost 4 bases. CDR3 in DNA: TGTGCCAGCAGCCAAGAGGCTCTCGGGACAGGGAACTTCGTCTATGGCTACACCTTC. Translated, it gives CASSQEALGTGNFVYGYTF.

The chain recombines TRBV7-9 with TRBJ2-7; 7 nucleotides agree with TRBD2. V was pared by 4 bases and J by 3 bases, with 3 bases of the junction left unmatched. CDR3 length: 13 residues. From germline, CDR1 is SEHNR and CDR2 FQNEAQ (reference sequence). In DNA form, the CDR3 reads TGTGCCAGCAGCTCACGGGAGGACTACGAGCAGTACTTC. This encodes CASSSREDYEQYF.